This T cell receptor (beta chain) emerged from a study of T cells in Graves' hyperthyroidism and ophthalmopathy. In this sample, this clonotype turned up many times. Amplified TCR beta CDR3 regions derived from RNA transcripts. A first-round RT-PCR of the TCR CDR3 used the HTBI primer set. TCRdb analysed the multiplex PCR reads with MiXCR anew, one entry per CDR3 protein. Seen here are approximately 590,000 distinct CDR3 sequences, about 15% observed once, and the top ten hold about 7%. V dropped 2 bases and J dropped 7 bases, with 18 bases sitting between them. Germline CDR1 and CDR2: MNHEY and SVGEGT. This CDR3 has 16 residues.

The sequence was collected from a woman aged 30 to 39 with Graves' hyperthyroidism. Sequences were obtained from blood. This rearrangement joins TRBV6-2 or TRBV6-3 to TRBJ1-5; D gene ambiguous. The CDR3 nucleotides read TGTGCCAGCAGTTACCTTGACATGCGGAGAAAGCAGCCCCAGCATTTT. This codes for CASSYLDMRRKQPQHF.